A selection of T cell receptor beta chains follows, all from one sample in a study of blood T cell repertoires in COVID-19. Data came from immunoSEQ multiplex PCR; TCRdb stores just in-frame clones and leaves some out. The sample has about 33,000 clones, roughly nine tenths seen once. Specimen: peripheral blood. These receptor sequences come from a human donor with active COVID-19. The donor label of this sample is uncertain. CDR3s include the opening cysteine and the closing phenylalanine or tryptophan. The D gene is left open where the match is weak. Part of the rows lack a size; the others show once, few, many or a class for expanded clones.

J: TRBJ1-5; D: NA; V: TRBV7-2; size: NA; CDR3: CASSLGTVNQPQHF; DNA: TGTGCCAGCAGCTTAGGGACAGTCAATCAGCCCCAGCATTTT
J: TRBJ2-3; D: TRBD1; V: TRBV5-4; size: NA; CDR3: CASSSGQSTDTQYF; DNA: TGTGCCAGCAGCTCGGGACAGAGCACAGATACGCAGTATTTT
J: TRBJ2-3; D: NA; V: TRBV5-4; size: NA; CDR3: CASSPPGRGLPDTQYF; DNA: TGTGCCAGCAGCCCACCGGGGCGGGGGCTTCCAGATACGCAGTATTTT
J: TRBJ2-1; D: NA; V: TRBV5-8; size: NA; CDR3: CASSLAGMVLAHNEQFF; DNA: TGTGCCAGCAGCTTGGCCGGGATGGTCCTTGCCCACAATGAGCAGTTCTTC
J: TRBJ2-7; D: NA; V: TRBV15; size: NA; CDR3: CATSRDKGPYKQYF; DNA: TGTGCCACCAGCAGAGATAAGGGGCCGTACAAGCAGTACTTC
J: TRBJ2-2; D: NA; V: TRBV11-2; size: NA; CDR3: CASSLLGASNTGELFF; DNA: TGTGCCAGCAGCTTATTGGGCGCTTCGAACACCGGGGAGCTGTTTTTT
J: TRBJ2-7; D: NA; V: TRBV3-1/TRBV3-2; size: few; CDR3: CASSARGYEQYF; DNA: TGTGCCAGCAGCGCCCGGGGCTACGAGCAGTACTTC
J: TRBJ2-7; D: NA; V: TRBV21-1; size: few; CDR3: CASSKYQPAEQYF; DNA: TGTGCCAGCAGCAAATACCAGCCAGCGGAGCAGTACTTC
J: TRBJ2-1; D: TRBD2; V: TRBV3-1/TRBV3-2; size: NA; CDR3: CASSPSGGYNEQFF; DNA: TGTGCCAGCAGCCCAAGCGGGGGATACAATGAGCAGTTCTTC
J: TRBJ2-7; D: NA; V: TRBV7-2; size: NA; CDR3: CASSLSQTTYEQYF; DNA: TGTGCCAGCAGCTTATCCCAGACAACCTACGAGCAGTACTTC
J: TRBJ1-3; D: NA; V: TRBV5-1; size: NA; CDR3: CASSLESLPSSGNTIYF; DNA: TGCGCCAGCAGCTTGGAAAGCCTGCCAAGCTCTGGAAACACCATATATTTT
J: TRBJ2-7; D: NA; V: TRBV11-2; size: NA; CDR3: CASSLASGANLYEQYF; DNA: TGTGCCAGCAGCTTAGCCAGCGGAGCGAACCTCTACGAGCAGTACTTC
J: TRBJ1-4; D: NA; V: TRBV29-1; size: NA; CDR3: CSVDPGNEKLFF; DNA: TGCAGCGTTGATCCGGGGAATGAAAAACTGTTTTTT
J: TRBJ2-7; D: NA; V: TRBV19; size: NA; CDR3: CASRPPGTEGSYEQYF; DNA: TGTGCCAGTAGACCTCCAGGGACTGAGGGCTCCTACGAGCAGTACTTC
J: TRBJ2-5; D: NA; V: TRBV27; size: NA; CDR3: CASSRPGRETQYF; DNA: TGTGCCAGCAGTCGACCAGGGAGGGAGACCCAGTACTTC
J: TRBJ2-7; D: TRBD2; V: TRBV7-2; size: NA; CDR3: CASSYLAGDEQYF; DNA: TGTGCCAGCAGCTACCTAGCGGGAGACGAGCAGTACTTC
J: TRBJ2-3; D: NA; V: TRBV5-1; size: NA; CDR3: CASSLAGTDTQYF; DNA: TGCGCCAGCAGCTTGGCGGGCACAGATACGCAGTATTTT
J: TRBJ2-1; D: TRBD1; V: TRBV28; size: NA; CDR3: CASSLGQGYEQFF; DNA: TGTGCCAGCAGTTTAGGACAGGGCTATGAGCAGTTCTTC
J: TRBJ2-1; D: NA; V: TRBV5-1; size: NA; CDR3: CASSLEGSSPFDEQFF; DNA: TGCGCCAGCAGCTTGGAAGGGAGCAGCCCCTTTGATGAGCAGTTCTTC
J: TRBJ1-5; D: NA; V: TRBV9; size: few; CDR3: CASSSGLDQPQHF; DNA: TGTGCCAGCAGCTCAGGGTTAGACCAGCCCCAGCATTTT
J: TRBJ2-5; D: TRBD2; V: TRBV13; size: NA; CDR3: CASSLTSGGTIQETQYF; DNA: TGTGCCAGCAGCTTGACTAGCGGGGGGACCATCCAAGAGACCCAGTACTTC
J: TRBJ1-1; D: TRBD1; V: TRBV10-3; size: NA; CDR3: CAIRHDRASNTEAFF; DNA: TGTGCCATCAGACACGACAGGGCTTCTAACACTGAAGCTTTCTTT
J: TRBJ2-3; D: TRBD2; V: TRBV7-6; size: NA; CDR3: CASSPLTSGGGTDTQYF; DNA: TGTGCCAGCAGCCCGCTGACTAGCGGGGGTGGCACAGATACGCAGTATTTT
J: TRBJ2-1; D: TRBD2; V: TRBV5-5; size: once; CDR3: CASSFTRLAGGPSNEQFF; DNA: TGTGCCAGCAGCTTTACCAGACTAGCGGGAGGGCCCTCCAATGAGCAGTTCTTC
J: TRBJ2-7; D: TRBD2; V: TRBV5-1; size: NA; CDR3: CASSPRTSGTSSYEQYF; DNA: TGCGCCAGCAGCCCTAGGACTAGCGGGACGAGCTCCTACGAGCAGTACTTC
J: TRBJ2-4; D: NA; V: TRBV20-1; size: NA; CDR3: CSASGQRIAKNIQYF; DNA: TGCAGTGCTAGTGGGCAGAGGATAGCCAAAAACATTCAGTACTTC
J: TRBJ2-5; D: TRBD2; V: TRBV6-5; size: NA; CDR3: CASSPAGLASETQYF; DNA: TGTGCCAGCAGTCCCGCGGGACTAGCGTCAGAGACCCAGTACTTC